These 27 T cell receptor beta chains originate from one sample sequenced in a study of T-cell reconstitution after alpha-beta-depleted transplantation in children. Unique molecular identifiers were incorporated into the prepared TCRbeta library. One entry per CDR3 protein, called by TCRdb with MiXCR from the PCR reads. The sample holds some 500,000 distinct CDR3 sequences, approximately 20% seen once. Here the sequenced sample was PBMCs from the stem cell graft donor, taken from the stem cell graft. The receptors here all came from a human donor who donated a stem cell graft to a child with acute lymphoblastic leukemia.

This clonotype was picked up a small number of times. The chain combines TRBV20-1 with TRBJ2-7; 7 bases fit TRBD1. After removal of 0 bases from V and 4 bases from J, the junction contained 12 bases not matched to a gene. CDR3 length: 16 amino acids. Germline V gives CDR1 DFQATT, CDR2 SNEGSKA (reference sequence). The chain's CDR3 is CSARDLVVGGPYEQYF. As DNA, the CDR3 is TGCAGTGCTAGAGATCTCGTGGTAGGGGGCCCATACGAGCAGTACTTC.

Only a few counts were recorded for this clonotype. The V and J genes are TRBV12-3 or TRBV12-4 and TRBJ2-3; TRBD2 aligns across 9 bases. Trimming cost V 6 bases and J 4 bases; bases outside gene matches: 5. The CDR3 loop spans 14 amino acids. This chain's CDR3 is CASSPIAGADTQYF. Written as DNA, the CDR3 is TGTGCCAGCAGCCCGATAGCGGGGGCAGATACGCAGTATTTT.

This chain connects TRBV29-1 to TRBJ1-1; D uncertain. Germline CDR1 is SQVTM and CDR2 is ANQGSEA. The V and J ends lost 4 bases and 3 bases respectively, with 12 bases between them. The CDR3 extends over 13 amino acids. The CDR3 region is CSVGRLRDTEAFF. The CDR3, as DNA: TGCAGCGTTGGAAGGTTGCGGGACACTGAAGCTTTCTTT.

The CDR3 region is CASSRGVVSTGELFF. The CDR3 DNA follows: TGTGCCAGCAGCAGGGGAGTAGTAAGCACCGGGGAGCTGTTTTTT. The chain carries TRBV7-9 and TRBJ2-2, with D perhaps assigned TRBD1 or TRBD2 (5 bases each). The germline gives CDR1 SEHNR, CDR2 FQNEAQ (reference sequence). The CDR3 totals 15 residues. The ends were cut back, 5 bases at V and 4 bases at J, with 14 bases in the middle.

The gene calls are TRBV12-3 or TRBV12-4 and TRBJ2-7, with 12 bases lining up with TRBD2. V lost 0 bases and J lost 3; bases outside the gene matches: 21. The CDR3 spans 22 residues. The DNA for the CDR3 is TGTGCCAGCAGTTTAGCGGAAGGTAGGGGGCCAAAAAGGACTAGCGGGAACTACGAGCAGTACTTC. This gives the protein CASSLAEGRGPKRTSGNYEQYF.

The chain is built from TRBV6-2 or TRBV6-3 and TRBJ2-1, with D tentatively TRBD2 (5 bases). Germline CDR1 is MNHEY and CDR2 is SVGEGT. The CDR3 contains 14 residues. The ends were cut back, 3 bases at V and 4 bases at J, with 10 bases in the middle. As DNA, the CDR3 is TGTGCCAGCAGTTATATCGGACTGTACAATGAGCAGTTCTTC. This codes for CASSYIGLYNEQFF.

The chain uses TRBV6-5 and TRBJ1-1; no definite D call. Germline V gene sequence: CDR1 MNHEY, CDR2 SVGAGI. The CDR3 is made up of 17 amino acids. With 0 bases removed from V and 2 bases from J, the gap between germline ends came to 16 bases. The CDR3 spells CASSYSGPQVPNTEAFF. CDR3 DNA sequence: TGTGCCAGCAGTTACTCGGGCCCGCAGGTCCCTAACACTGAAGCTTTCTTT.

The chain carries TRBV7-8 and TRBJ2-1, with D unclear. Trimming took off 5 bases at V and 0 bases at J, with 11 bases between the two ends. CDR1 and CDR2 (germline): SGHVS, FQNEAQ. The CDR3 has 15 amino acids. CDR3 amino acids: CASSLTKSSYNEQFF. The CDR3 nucleotides are TGTGCCAGCAGCCTTACTAAGAGCTCCTACAATGAGCAGTTCTTC.

The J gene is TRBJ1-1, the V gene TRBV6-1, with unresolved D. Germline assignment: CDR1 MNHNS and CDR2 SASEGT. The CDR3 is 14 residues long. The V and J ends lost 3 bases and 2 bases respectively, with 10 bases between them. CDR3 bases: TGTGCCAGCAGTGACGCAGCATCCAACACTGAAGCTTTCTTT. Translated, it gives CASSDAASNTEAFF.

This clonotype was detected a few times. The chain carries TRBV6-1 and TRBJ1-2, with D perhaps matching TRBD1 (5 bases). CDR3 size: 14 residues. Trimming cost V 1 base and J 4 bases, with 10 bases left between them. The V gene's germline CDR1 is MNHNS and CDR2 SASEGT. The CDR3 region has the DNA TGTGCCAGCAGTGAAGGGGGGGTGCGCTATGGCTACACCTTC. Encoded protein: CASSEGGVRYGYTF.

This clonotype came up a few times. The chain joins TRBV5-1 to TRBJ2-7; D not resolved. Germline values: CDR1 SGHRS, CDR2 YFSETQ. V dropped 6 bases and J dropped 0 bases, with 16 bases sitting between them. This CDR3 region has 15 residues. The CDR3 reads CASTNIDLSSYEQYF. CDR3 bases: TGCGCCAGCACCAACATCGATCTGAGCTCCTACGAGCAGTACTTC.

The CDR3 nucleotides are TGCAGTGCTAGAGCGGAGGGGTACGAGCAGTACTTC. Protein sequence: CSARAEGYEQYF. This chain uses TRBV20-1 with TRBJ2-7, with D possibly TRBD2 on 6 matching bases. V was clipped by 1 base and J by 4 bases, with 8 bases between them. The length of the CDR3 is 12 residues. The germline gives CDR1 DFQATT, CDR2 SNEGSKA (reference sequence).

This clonotype was seen more than once but under ten times. The rearrangement links TRBV9 to TRBJ2-1, with 10 bases identical to TRBD2. There are 15 residues in the CDR3. Per the germline V gene, CDR1 is SGDLS and CDR2 is YYNGEE. V dropped 1 base and J dropped 9; count of bases not matched to a gene: 7. CDR3 nucleotide sequence: TGTGCCAGCAGCGTATCTCAGCGGGAGGGCGGTGAGCAGTTCTTC. Protein product: CASSVSQREGGEQFF.

The V call is TRBV10-3, the J call TRBJ2-1, with 9 bases that match TRBD2. Germline trimming cut 8 bases from V and 9 bases from J; bases unmatched to any gene: 26. The CDR3 extends over 19 amino acids. CDR1 and CDR2 from the germline V gene are ENHRY and SYGVKD. CDR3 nucleotide sequence: TGTGCCATCGAGATGGGGAGGGATAGCGGGAGTAAAGCATTGGGTGAGCAGTTCTTC. Translation: CAIEMGRDSGSKALGEQFF.

This clonotype was seen repeatedly, ten times or more. The chain combines TRBV12-3 or TRBV12-4 with TRBJ2-1; 11 nucleotides align to TRBD2. Trimming removed 6 bases from V and 6 bases from J; junction bases left unmatched: 10. The CDR3 loop spans 16 amino acids. Written as DNA, the CDR3 is TGTGCCAGCAGCCGCTTAGCGGGAGGGCCGGGCAATGAGCAGTTCTTC. This translates into CASSRLAGGPGNEQFF.

The rearrangement joins TRBV7-9 to TRBJ2-1; D is possibly TRBD2 (6 bases). Germline V gene lookup returns CDR1 SEHNR and CDR2 FQNEAQ (reference sequence). V lost 7 bases, J lost 7 bases, and 23 bases lay in between. This CDR3 has 16 residues. The CDR3 loop reads CASTYLGQAEGNEQFF. Written as DNA, the CDR3 is TGTGCCAGCACCTATCTGGGGCAGGCGGAGGGGAATGAGCAGTTCTTC.

This clonotype was picked up a small number of times. The chain is built from TRBV7-9 and TRBJ2-5, with TRBD1 matching over 7 bases. V lost 5 bases to trimming and J lost 0 bases; unmatched junction nucleotides: 6. The CDR3 is 15 amino acids. Per germline, CDR1 SEHNR and CDR2 FQNEAQ (reference sequence). The CDR3 loop is CASSGLTGDQETQYF. The CDR3 coding sequence is TGTGCCAGCAGCGGGCTAACAGGGGACCAAGAGACCCAGTACTTC.

The genes are TRBV5-1 and TRBJ1-2; no firm D call. The length of the CDR3 is 15 residues. The germline V gene encodes CDR1 SGHRS and CDR2 YFSETQ. V dropped 1 base and J dropped 1 base, with 11 bases sitting between them. The chain's CDR3 is CASSLRGRYNYGYTF. CDR3 coding DNA: TGCGCCAGCAGCTTGCGTGGACGTTATAACTATGGCTACACCTTC.

This chain uses TRBV18 with TRBJ1-6, with TRBD1 matching over 7 bases. Looked up from germline, CDR1 is KGHSH and CDR2 is LQKENI. The CDR3 has 14 residues. The ends lost 6 bases at V and 5 bases at J; junction bases unmatched: 4. The CDR3 DNA follows: TGTGCCAGCTCCTGGGACAGCCATAATTCACCCCTCCACTTT. Translation gives CASSWDSHNSPLHF.

This clonotype was found many times. This sequence joins TRBV5-1 and TRBJ2-2; 7 positions agree with TRBD1. The CDR3 is 15 residues long. The germline CDR1 and CDR2 sequences are SGHRS and YFSETQ. J was trimmed by 7 bases and V by 2 bases; bases with no gene match: 8. CDR3 amino acids: CASSFLQGMGGELFF. In DNA, the CDR3 is TGCGCCAGCAGCTTTCTACAGGGGATGGGCGGGGAGCTGTTTTTT.

J is TRBJ2-7 and V is TRBV10-1; no definite D call. V was pared by 2 bases and J by 3 bases, with 8 bases between. The V gene's germline CDR1 is WNHNN and CDR2 SYGVQD (reference sequence). The CDR3 loop spans 13 amino acids. For the CDR3, the DNA is TGCGCCAGCAGTGAGGTCCTCGGCTACGAGCAGTACTTC. Amino acids: CASSEVLGYEQYF.

This chain connects TRBV4-1 to TRBJ2-7; TRBD1 might be the D (6 bases). The CDR3 is made up of 14 amino acids. V lost 1 base, J lost 5 bases, and 12 bases lay in between. CDR1 and CDR2 (germline): MGHRA, YSYEKL. DNA for the CDR3: TGCGCCAGCAGCCAAGTATCGTCAGGGGACGAGCAGTACTTC. Amino acid sequence: CASSQVSSGDEQYF.

This clonotype has a handful of counts. The rearrangement joins TRBV5-1 to TRBJ2-5; D unresolved. The CDR3 contains 14 residues. The V gene's germline CDR1 is SGHRS and CDR2 YFSETQ. Trimming removed 3 bases at V and 3 bases at J, with 12 bases between. The CDR3 here is CASSSRTAEETQYF. DNA for the CDR3: TGCGCCAGCAGCTCTCGGACGGCCGAAGAGACCCAGTACTTC. Full variable domain (missing parts from reference TRBV5-1 and TRBJ2-5): KAGVTQTPRYLIKTRGQQVTLSCSPISGHRSVSWYQQTPGQGLQFLFEYFSETQRNKGNFPGRFSGRQFSNSRSEMNVSTLELGDSALYLCASSSRTAEETQYFGPGTRLLVL.

The rearrangement joins TRBV5-1 to TRBJ2-7; D is unclear. Deletions cut 7 bases from V and 2 bases from J, with 10 bases between. Germline CDR1 is SGHRS and CDR2 is YFSETQ. The CDR3 spans 12 residues. CDR3 in DNA: TGCGCCAGCGGGAACTTTGCCTACGAGCAGTACTTC. It yields the protein CASGNFAYEQYF.

CDR3 nucleotides: TGTGCCAGCAGCCCGGCCAGTGGGCCTGAAGCTTTCTTT. As protein: CASSPASGPEAFF. This chain uses TRBV7-9 with TRBJ1-1; D not certain. The V end was cut by 5 bases, the J end by 6 bases, with 13 bases between. This CDR3 contains 13 residues. From germline, CDR1 is SEHNR and CDR2 FQNEAQ (reference sequence).

This clonotype has more than one count but fewer than ten. The chain employs TRBV5-1 and TRBJ2-3; D might be TRBD1 or TRBD2, each matching 5 bases. Trimming left V 3 bases short and J 8 bases short, with 19 bases between. This CDR3 comprises 15 residues. Germline V gene lookup returns CDR1 SGHRS and CDR2 YFSETQ. Here the CDR3 DNA reads TGCGCCAGCAGCTCGGGACCACCCGGTATTAGTACGCAGTATTTT. It yields the protein CASSSGPPGISTQYF.

This clonotype was seen repeatedly, ten times or more. The V and J genes are TRBV20-1 and TRBJ2-3; 15 bases agree with TRBD2. This CDR3 has 14 amino acids. CDR1 and CDR2 from the germline V gene are DFQATT and SNEGSKA (reference sequence). V lost 6 bases to trimming and J lost 7 bases; unmatched junction nucleotides: 5. For the CDR3, the DNA is TGCAGTGCAACGGGACTAGCGGGAGGTCATACGCAGTATTTT. The encoded protein is CSATGLAGGHTQYF.